Here is one T cell receptor (beta chain) with its context. Germline assignment: CDR1 SEHNR and CDR2 FQNEAQ (reference sequence). The V and J ends lost 1 base and 4 bases, in that order; junction bases with no gene match: 6. The CDR3 consists of 17 residues. These data come from a study of blood T cell repertoires in COVID-19. The authors' processing: It was from reference gene primer amplification that nucleated cell counts were estimated. Assay: immunoSEQ multiplex PCR; the TCRdb copy retains only in-frame clones and omits some. V and J calls and clone size are as listed in that table; D and trimming were resolved from the DNA. The sample lists approximately 97,000 clones; roughly nine tenths were seen once.

The chain links TRBV7-9 to TRBJ2-3, with 12 nucleotides matching TRBD2. This clonotype originated in a man aged 50 or older with active COVID-19. The sample comprised peripheral blood. In DNA, the CDR3 is TGTGCCAGCAGCTTAGGGCGACTAGCGGGGGAGGCAGATACGCAGTATTTT. The encoded protein is CASSLGRLAGEADTQYF.